This T cell receptor beta chain was recovered during a study of read filtering for tumor transcriptome and immune sequencing. As for the study in general: The cohort had roughly 16 men and about 15 women aged about 45 to 90, mean roughly 70 years.

The library was built from around 0.4 ug RNA with molecular barcoded adaptors for alpha/delta and beta/gamma chains. One entry per CDR3 protein results from TCRdb running MiXCR on the reads. Seen here are 35,000 to 40,000 distinct CDR3 sequences, approximately 14% observed once, and the top ten hold 25% to 30%. V dropped 5 bases and J dropped 9 bases, with 11 bases sitting between them. The CDR3 covers 12 residues. Germline loops: CDR1 SGHTA, CDR2 FQGNSA. This clonotype has a count of ten or more. The chain links TRBV7-2 to TRBJ2-1; TRBD2 might be the D (5 bases). Sequencing was performed on a population of CD138-negative cells sorted from bone marrow. This receptor was obtained from a donor at least 40 years old with multiple myeloma. CDR3 sequence: CASSQTRLEQFF. In nucleotides, the CDR3 is TGTGCCAGCAGCCAAACTAGGCTTGAGCAGTTCTTC.